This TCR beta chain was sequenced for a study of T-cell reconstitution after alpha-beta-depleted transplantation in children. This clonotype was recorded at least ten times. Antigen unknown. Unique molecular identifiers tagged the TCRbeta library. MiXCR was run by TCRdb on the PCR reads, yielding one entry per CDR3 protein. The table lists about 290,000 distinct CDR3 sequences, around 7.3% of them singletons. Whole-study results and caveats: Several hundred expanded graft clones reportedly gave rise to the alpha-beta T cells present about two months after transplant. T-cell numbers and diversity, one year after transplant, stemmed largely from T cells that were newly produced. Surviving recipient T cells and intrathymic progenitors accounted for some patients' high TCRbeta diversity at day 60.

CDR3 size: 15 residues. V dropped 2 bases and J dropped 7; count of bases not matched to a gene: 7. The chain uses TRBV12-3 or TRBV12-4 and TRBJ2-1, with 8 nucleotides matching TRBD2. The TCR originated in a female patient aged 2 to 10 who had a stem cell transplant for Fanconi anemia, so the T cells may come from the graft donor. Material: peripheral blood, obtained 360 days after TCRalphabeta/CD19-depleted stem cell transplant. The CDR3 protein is CASSLTSGPWNEQFF. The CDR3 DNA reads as TGTGCCAGCAGTTTAACTAGCGGCCCCTGGAATGAGCAGTTCTTC.